The 26 T cell receptor beta chains given below trace back to one sample, sequenced in a study of blood T cell repertoires in COVID-19. Produced via immunoSEQ multiplex PCR; TCRdb's table is partial and in-frame only. Among around 67,000 clones listed, about 68% were seen once. Sequencing was done on a sample of peripheral blood. Source of these receptors: a woman in her sixties or seventies with acute or convalescent COVID-19.

V is TRBV29-1 and J is TRBJ1-2; 7 bases fit TRBD1. J lost 1 base, V lost 5 bases, and 10 bases had no gene match. This CDR3 region has 15 residues. Per germline, CDR1 SQVTM and CDR2 ANQGSEA. The CDR3 loop is CSVRPPGQLNYGYTF. The CDR3 region has the DNA TGCAGCGTTCGTCCCCCGGGACAGCTTAACTATGGCTACACCTTC.

This clone was picked up a small number of times. The chain uses TRBV2 and TRBJ1-5, with 7 bases lining up with TRBD1. CDR1 is SNHLY, CDR2 FYNNEI, per germline. V shed 5 bases, J shed 3 bases, and the junction held 10 bases outside the gene matches. The CDR3 is made up of 16 amino acids. In DNA, the CDR3 is TGTGCCAGCAGTTCGACAGGGCGGGCTAACAATCAGCCCCAGCATTTT. It yields the protein CASSSTGRANNQPQHF. Full variable domain (rest looked up from reference TRBV2 and TRBJ1-5): EPEVTQTPSHQVTQMGQEVILRCVPISNHLYFYWYRQILGQKVEFLVSFYNNEISEKSEIFDDQFSVERPDGSNFTLKIRSTKLEDSAMYFCASSSTGRANNQPQHFGDGTRLSIL.

The chain uses TRBV6-1 and TRBJ2-3; the D gene is possibly TRBD2 (5 bases). Germline V gene sequence: CDR1 MNHNS, CDR2 SASEGT. This CDR3 region has 14 residues. V was clipped by 0 bases and J by 5 bases, with 9 bases between them. The CDR3 spells CASSEAGRRDTQYF. The CDR3 coding sequence is TGTGCCAGCAGTGAAGCTGGGAGAAGAGATACGCAGTATTTT.

This chain joins TRBV12-3 or TRBV12-4 and TRBJ2-1; 10 bases match TRBD2. The CDR3 covers 13 residues. V lost 7 bases to trimming and J lost 6 bases; unmatched junction nucleotides: 3. The CDR3 sequence is CASNIAGGNEQFF. The CDR3 DNA follows: TGTGCCAGCAATATAGCGGGAGGCAATGAGCAGTTCTTC.

This clone was recorded once. V gene TRBV9 combines with J gene TRBJ2-7, with 7 bases matching TRBD2. From germline, CDR1 is SGDLS and CDR2 YYNGEE. The CDR3 has 13 amino acids. V gave up 7 bases and J gave up 3 bases; unmatched junction bases: 7. The CDR3 here is CASGGGSLYEQYF. CDR3 in DNA: TGTGCCAGCGGGGGAGGGTCTCTCTACGAGCAGTACTTC.

This clone was picked up a small number of times. The chain combines TRBV11-3 with TRBJ2-3; TRBD1 matches 7 bases. CDR3 length equals 16 residues. J gave up 0 bases and V 5 bases, and 8 bases lay outside the gene matches. The germline CDR1 and CDR2 sequences are SGHNT and YENEEA. The CDR3 sequence is CASSPGDRASTDTQYF. CDR3 sequence (DNA): TGTGCCAGCAGCCCCGGTGACAGGGCTAGCACAGATACGCAGTATTTT.

V is TRBV7-8 and J is TRBJ2-3; no reliable D call. Deletions cut 3 bases from V and 5 bases from J, with 15 bases between. The CDR3 contains 15 residues. In germline, CDR1 is SGHVS, CDR2 FQNEAQ. This chain's CDR3 is CASSFFRNNIDTQYF. Here the CDR3 DNA reads TGTGCCAGCAGCTTCTTTCGAAACAACATAGATACGCAGTATTTT.

The chain employs TRBV6-5 and TRBJ1-1, with 9 bases that match TRBD1. Germline lookup yields CDR1 MNHEY and CDR2 SVGAGI. The CDR3 totals 14 residues. The trim removed 6 bases at V and 4 bases at J, leaving 6 bases unmatched. The CDR3 sequence: CASRPDRGTTEAFF. As DNA, the CDR3 is TGTGCCAGCAGACCCGACAGGGGGACCACTGAAGCTTTCTTT.

J is TRBJ1-2 and V is TRBV29-1, with unresolved D. The germline CDR1 and CDR2 sequences are SQVTM and ANQGSEA. The V end lost 7 bases, the J end lost 8 bases, and 20 bases lay between the germline ends. This CDR3 comprises 13 residues. The CDR3 is CSAVTGNSRGYTF. The CDR3 region has the DNA TGCAGCGCCGTAACCGGGAACTCGAGGGGCTACACCTTC.

The chain joins TRBV28 to TRBJ1-1, with 7 bases that match TRBD1. J gave up 1 base and V 6 bases, and 8 bases lay outside the gene matches. Germline loops: CDR1 MDHEN, CDR2 SYDVKM. The CDR3 is 15 residues long. CDR3 in DNA: TGTGCCAGCAGCCTCGTTAAGGGGGCGAACACTGAAGCTTTCTTT. Amino acid sequence: CASSLVKGANTEAFF.

The chain joins TRBV2 to TRBJ2-7, with D perhaps TRBD2 (6 bases). Trimming pared 6 bases from V and 3 bases from J, leaving 21 bases between. This CDR3 is built from 16 residues. Germline V CDR1 and CDR2: SNHLY, FYNNEI. The DNA for the CDR3 is TGTGCCAGCAGACCTCCCCGGGACTTTTCAAACTACGAGCAGTACTTC. As protein: CASRPPRDFSNYEQYF.

The chain recombines TRBV7-9 with TRBJ1-4, with 9 bases matching TRBD1. V lost 5 bases and J lost 5; bases outside the gene matches: 6. CDR3 size: 15 residues. Germline V lookup: CDR1 SEHNR, CDR2 FQNEAQ (reference sequence). The CDR3 loop reads CASSRPGQGNEKLFF. Written as DNA, the CDR3 is TGTGCCAGCAGCCGACCGGGACAGGGAAATGAAAAACTGTTTTTT.

The rearrangement joins TRBV2 to TRBJ1-4, with D perhaps matching TRBD1 (6 bases). Trimming stripped 8 bases from V and 3 bases from J, with 19 bases between. The CDR3 extends over 16 amino acids. Germline CDR1 reads SNHLY; CDR2 reads FYNNEI. Written as DNA, the CDR3 is TGTGCCAGCGATAAGGACAGTGGTGCACCTAATGAAAAACTGTTTTTT. Its translation: CASDKDSGAPNEKLFF. Complete variable domain (other parts from reference TRBV2 and TRBJ1-4): EPEVTQTPSHQVTQMGQEVILRCVPISNHLYFYWYRQILGQKVEFLVSFYNNEISEKSEIFDDQFSVERPDGSNFTLKIRSTKLEDSAMYFCASDKDSGAPNEKLFFGSGTQLSVL.

The chain joins TRBV7-9 to TRBJ2-3, with TRBD2 identical over 9 bases. This CDR3 region has 17 residues. The V and J ends lost 4 bases and 7 bases, in that order; junction bases with no gene match: 15. Germline V lookup: CDR1 SEHNR, CDR2 FQNEAQ (reference sequence). CDR3 sequence: CASSSGIGLAGEYTQYF. The CDR3 DNA is TGTGCCAGCAGCTCCGGTATTGGGTTAGCGGGGGAATATACGCAGTATTTT. Full variable domain (remainder filled in from reference TRBV7-9 and TRBJ2-3): DTGVSQNPRHKITKRGQNVTFRCDPISEHNRLYWYRQTLGQGPEFLTYFQNEAQLEKSRLLSDRFSAERPKGSFSTLEIQRTEQGDSAMYLCASSSGIGLAGEYTQYFGPGTRLTVL.

The genes are TRBV9 and TRBJ1-4; maybe TRBD1 (5 bases). The V end lost 3 bases, the J end lost 7 bases, and 13 bases lay between the germline ends. The CDR3 has 14 residues. The germline V gene has CDR1 SGDLS and CDR2 YYNGEE. The CDR3 loop reads CASSAAGKGEKLFF. DNA for the CDR3: TGTGCCAGCAGCGCGGCAGGGAAGGGTGAAAAACTGTTTTTT.

This chain links TRBV5-8 with TRBJ1-1; D not certain. V lost 0 bases to trimming and J lost 1 base, with 10 bases between them. This CDR3 spans 15 amino acids. Per the germline V gene, CDR1 is SGHTS and CDR2 is YDEGEE. The chain's CDR3 is CASSLVHGSNTEAFF. The CDR3 nucleotides are TGTGCCAGCAGCTTGGTCCACGGGTCGAACACTGAAGCTTTCTTT.

This chain joins TRBV6-5 and TRBJ1-2, with TRBD1 identical over 7 bases. Germline CDR1 MNHEY, CDR2 SVGAGI. The CDR3 length is 15 residues. Trimming at V came to 4 bases and at J to 2 bases, leaving 7 bases not matched to a gene. DNA for the CDR3: TGTGCCAGCAGTTCTACTACAGGGGCCAACTATGGCTACACCTTC. Translation gives CASSSTTGANYGYTF.

The rearrangement uses TRBV19 and TRBJ2-7, with a tentative D call TRBD1 (6 bases). Trimming removed 4 bases at V and 2 bases at J, with 12 bases between. Per the germline V gene, CDR1 is LNHDA and CDR2 is SQIVND (reference sequence). The CDR3 runs 14 residues. The CDR3 loop reads CASSKTGLTYEQYF. The CDR3 DNA sequence: TGTGCCAGTAGTAAGACAGGCCTCACCTACGAGCAGTACTTC.

This chain uses TRBV5-8 with TRBJ2-3; tentative D call: TRBD2 (5 bases). Trimming shortened V by 0 bases and J by 4 bases, and 12 bases separated the two germline ends. This CDR3 spans 15 amino acids. Germline V gene data show CDR1 as SGHTS and CDR2 as YDEGEE. CDR3 amino acids: CASSLAGGNADTQYF. The CDR3 DNA reads TGTGCCAGCAGCTTGGCCGGAGGAAATGCAGATACGCAGTATTTT.

The V gene is TRBV19, the J gene TRBJ1-1; the match to TRBD1 covers 8 bases. This CDR3 comprises 13 residues. V lost 4 bases to trimming and J lost 6 bases; unmatched junction nucleotides: 4. Germline CDR1 reads LNHDA; CDR2 reads SQIVND (reference sequence). CDR3: CASSKGQGAEAFF. CDR3 DNA sequence: TGTGCCAGTAGTAAAGGACAGGGCGCTGAAGCTTTCTTT.

This chain joins TRBV30 and TRBJ2-3; 11 bases agree with TRBD2. CDR1 GTSNPN and CDR2 SVGIG come from the germline V gene (reference sequence). The V and J ends lost 3 bases and 5 bases, in that order; junction bases with no gene match: 7. This CDR3 is built from 15 residues. CDR3 bases: TGTGCCTGGAGCCCGGGACTAGCGGAAAAAGATACGCAGTATTTT. This codes for CAWSPGLAEKDTQYF.

The rearrangement joins TRBV6-5 to TRBJ2-5; TRBD1 might be the D (6 bases). Germline loops: CDR1 MNHEY, CDR2 SVGAGI. The V gene lost 7 bases and the J gene lost 2 bases, with 14 bases spanning the gap. CDR3 length equals 14 residues. CDR3 region: CASTGIRGQETQYF. CDR3 sequence (DNA): TGTGCCAGCACGGGGATTAGGGGGCAAGAGACCCAGTACTTC.

The rearrangement joins TRBV12-3 or TRBV12-4 to TRBJ1-2; possibly TRBD1 for D (5 bases). This CDR3 region has 13 residues. Trimming took 6 bases from V and 7 from J, leaving 15 bases between them. The CDR3: CASRLSQESGYTF. CDR3 nucleotides: TGTGCCAGCAGACTTTCACAGGAGTCTGGCTACACCTTC.

This sequence joins TRBV7-9 and TRBJ1-2; TRBD1 might be the D (6 bases). This CDR3 contains 15 residues. Trimming stripped 6 bases from V and 4 bases from J, with 18 bases between. Germline lookup yields CDR1 SEHNR and CDR2 FQNEAQ (reference sequence). The CDR3 nucleotides read TGTGCCAGCAGGCGCTCCGGGACAACTCTCTATGGCTACACCTTC. It encodes CASRRSGTTLYGYTF.

This rearrangement joins TRBV5-5 to TRBJ2-3; 8 nucleotides align to TRBD1. The V and J ends lost 4 bases and 3 bases, in that order; junction bases with no gene match: 7. Germline values: CDR1 SGHKS, CDR2 YYEKEE (reference sequence). There are 15 residues in the CDR3. The CDR3 coding sequence is TGTGCCAGCAGCCGAACAGGGGGTCGAACAGATACGCAGTATTTT. Translated: CASSRTGGRTDTQYF.

V gene TRBV3-1 (or the pseudogene TRBV3-2) combines with J gene TRBJ2-6, with a possible D match to TRBD1 (5 bases). The CDR3 consists of 15 residues. Trimming shortened V by 5 bases and J by 0 bases, and 8 bases separated the two germline ends. CDR1 LGHDT and CDR2 YNNKEL come from the germline V gene (reference sequence). The CDR3 nucleotides read TGTGCCAGCAGCTCAGGGATCTCTGGGGCCAACGTCCTGACTTTC. Its translation: CASSSGISGANVLTF.